This T cell receptor (beta chain) comes out of a study of T-cell reconstitution after alpha-beta-depleted transplantation in children. TCRbeta library construction was performed incorporating unique molecular identifiers. TCRdb used MiXCR to reprocess the PCR reads, holding one entry per CDR3 protein. The table has 400,000 to 500,000 distinct CDR3 sequences, approximately 11% seen once; the top ten hold 5% to 6.5%. Many counts were recorded for this clonotype. CDR1 and CDR2 (germline): DFQATT, SNEGSKA (reference sequence). This CDR3 comprises 14 residues. V shed 7 bases and J shed 0 bases, with 16 bases lying between them.

The starting material was PBMCs from the stem cell graft donor, obtained from the stem cell graft. The sequence derives from a human donor who donated a stem cell graft to a child with acute myeloid leukemia. The gene calls are TRBV20-1 and TRBJ2-7; D is perhaps TRBD2 (6 bases). The chain's CDR3 is CSVEGQASSYEQYF. The CDR3 DNA follows: TGCAGTGTGGAGGGTCAGGCCAGCTCCTACGAGCAGTACTTC.